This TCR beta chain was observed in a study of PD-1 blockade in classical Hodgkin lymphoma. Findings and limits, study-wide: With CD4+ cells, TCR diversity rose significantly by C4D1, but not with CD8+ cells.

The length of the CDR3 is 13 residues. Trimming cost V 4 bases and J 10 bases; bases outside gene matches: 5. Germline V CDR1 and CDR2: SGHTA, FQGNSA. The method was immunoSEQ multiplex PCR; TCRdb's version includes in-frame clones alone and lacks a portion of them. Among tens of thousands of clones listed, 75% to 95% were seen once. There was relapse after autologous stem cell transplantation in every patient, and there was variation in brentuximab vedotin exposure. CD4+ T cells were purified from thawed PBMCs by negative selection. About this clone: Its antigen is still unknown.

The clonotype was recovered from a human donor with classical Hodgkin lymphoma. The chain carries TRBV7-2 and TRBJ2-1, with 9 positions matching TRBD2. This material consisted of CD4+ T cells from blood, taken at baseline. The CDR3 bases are TGTGCCAGCAGCTACCTAGCGGGAATGGAGCAGTTCTTC. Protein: CASSYLAGMEQFF.